This T cell receptor (beta chain) stems from a study of beta chain features in type 1 diabetes. Study findings and constraints: In every one of the four CD4+ subsets, TCRB CDR3s were moderately but significantly shorter in Type 1 diabetes patients.

Every isolated RNA sample was fully reverse transcribed, so sequencing captured expressed TCRB transcripts. Data came from immunoSEQ multiplex PCR; TCRdb stores just in-frame clones and leaves some out. The table lists about 360,000 clones, around 12% of them singletons. The germline V and J ends were trimmed by 5 bases and 5 bases, with 16 bases remaining between them. Per the germline V gene, CDR1 is SGHTA and CDR2 is FQGNSA. The CDR3 covers 15 residues. Approximately 100 mL of blood, on average, came from one heparinised draw per donor. This clone turned up a few times. No antigen is known for it. The V gene is TRBV7-2, the J gene TRBJ2-1, with D unclear. The sequence was collected from a woman aged 18-35 years with type 1 diabetes. The sequencing sample was made of naive CD4+ T cells from blood. The CDR3 DNA is TGTGCCAGCAGCCGTAGTCCAGGTCTTCACAATGAGCAGTTCTTC. This encodes CASSRSPGLHNEQFF. Based on the CDR3 plus reference TRBV7-2 and TRBJ2-1, the full variable domain is GAGVSQSPSNKVTEKGKDVELRCDPISGHTALYWYRQSLGQGLEFLIYFQGNSAPDKSGLPSDRFSAERTGGSVSTLTIQRTQQEDSAVYLCASSRSPGLHNEQFFGPGTRLTVL.